This T cell receptor (beta chain) comes out of a study of blood T cells in healthy people across ages. PCR was performed a second time for roughly 7 to 11 cycles using a sample-barcoded 5' primer and a J-beta primer mix. TCRdb reprocessed the 5' RACE reads with MiXCR, giving one entry per CDR3 protein. Of some 1.5 million distinct CDR3 sequences in the sample, roughly 27% were seen once. Notes on this clonotype: Being one base from a much bigger clone, this may be a read error.

The CDR3 covers 14 residues. Germline CDR1 and CDR2: DFQATT and SNEGSKA (reference sequence). The ends lost 2 bases at V and 5 bases at J; junction bases unmatched: 8. The rearrangement links TRBV20-1 to TRBJ2-7; 8 nucleotides match TRBD1. The receptor comes from a woman aged 25 to 45 in good health. Sequencing was carried out using blood. In DNA form, the CDR3 reads TGCAGTGCTAGACCCCCAGGGGGCCATCACGAGCAGTACTTC. It translates to CSARPPGGHHEQYF.